The rows below give T cell receptor beta chains drawn from one sample of a study of shared clonotypes between healthy human individuals. Generated by immunoSEQ multiplex PCR, the TCRdb table keeps only in-frame clones and is missing some. The data contain about 180,000 clones, over 85% of them singletons. Sequenced input: naive CD4+ T cells sorted from blood. These TCRs come from a woman aged 30 to 39 in good health. Each CDR3 is given with its conserved first and last residue. Each record gives: J gene, D gene, clone size, V gene, CDR3 protein, CDR3 DNA. The D gene is left open where the match is weak. Some rows mark clone size as missing; the rest say once, few, many or name a class of expanded clone.

J gene: TRBJ1-2
D gene: NA
clone size: NA
V gene: TRBV14
CDR3 protein: CASSQRGSYGYTF
CDR3 DNA: TGTGCCAGCAGCCAACGGGGGAGCTATGGCTACACCTTC

J gene: TRBJ1-2
D gene: TRBD1
clone size: NA
V gene: TRBV25-1
CDR3 protein: CASSGGTVYGYTF
CDR3 DNA: TGTGCCAGCAGTGGAGGGACAGTCTATGGCTACACCTTC

J gene: TRBJ2-7
D gene: NA
clone size: NA
V gene: TRBV11-2
CDR3 protein: CASSLIRDGGEYF
CDR3 DNA: TGTGCCAGCAGCCTCATCAGGGACGGAGGGGAGTACTTC

J gene: TRBJ2-7
D gene: TRBD2
clone size: NA
V gene: TRBV7-9
CDR3 protein: CASSAGTRQTYEQYF
CDR3 DNA: TGTGCCAGCAGCGCAGGGACTAGGCAGACCTACGAGCAGTACTTC

J gene: TRBJ2-2
D gene: NA
clone size: NA
V gene: TRBV7-9
CDR3 protein: CASSEGQARVTGELFF
CDR3 DNA: TGTGCCAGCAGCGAGGGGCAGGCTCGGGTCACCGGGGAGCTGTTTTTT

J gene: TRBJ2-7
D gene: NA
clone size: NA
V gene: TRBV5-1
CDR3 protein: CASSLAAGSRLYEQYF
CDR3 DNA: TGCGCCAGCAGCTTGGCCGCGGGGTCCCGGCTCTACGAGCAGTACTTC

J gene: TRBJ2-1
D gene: NA
clone size: NA
V gene: TRBV5-1
CDR3 protein: CASSPERGEQFF
CDR3 DNA: TGCGCCAGCAGCCCGGAAAGGGGTGAGCAGTTCTTC

J gene: TRBJ2-7
D gene: TRBD2
clone size: NA
V gene: TRBV18
CDR3 protein: CASSEREGRYEQYF
CDR3 DNA: TGTGCCAGCTCGGAGCGGGAGGGCCGCTACGAGCAGTACTTC

J gene: TRBJ2-7
D gene: TRBD1
clone size: once
V gene: TRBV7-9
CDR3 protein: CASSAGQEAYEQYF
CDR3 DNA: TGTGCCAGCAGCGCGGGACAGGAAGCCTACGAGCAGTACTTC

J gene: TRBJ1-2
D gene: NA
clone size: NA
V gene: TRBV12-2
CDR3 protein: CASRCSGDRATYGYTF
CDR3 DNA: TGTGCAAGTCGCTGCAGTGGGGACAGGGCGACCTATGGCTACACCTTC

J gene: TRBJ1-2
D gene: TRBD1
clone size: NA
V gene: TRBV5-5
CDR3 protein: CASSLERGRGGYTF
CDR3 DNA: TGTGCCAGCAGTCTTGAGAGGGGGCGAGGTGGCTACACCTTC

J gene: TRBJ1-1
D gene: NA
clone size: NA
V gene: TRBV7-9
CDR3 protein: CASSSLWAPTVATEAFF
CDR3 DNA: TGTGCCAGCAGCTCCCTGTGGGCACCCACGGTGGCCACTGAAGCTTTCTTT

J gene: TRBJ2-7
D gene: TRBD1
clone size: NA
V gene: TRBV28
CDR3 protein: CASSRTGTGGSEQYF
CDR3 DNA: TGTGCCAGCAGTCGAACCGGGACAGGGGGCAGCGAGCAGTACTTC

J gene: TRBJ1-1
D gene: NA
clone size: NA
V gene: TRBV30
CDR3 protein: CAWRDRWDTEAFF
CDR3 DNA: TGTGCCTGGAGGGACAGATGGGACACTGAAGCTTTCTTT

J gene: TRBJ2-7
D gene: TRBD1
clone size: NA
V gene: TRBV10-3
CDR3 protein: CAIRGHRGGDEQYF
CDR3 DNA: TGTGCCATCAGGGGTCACAGGGGCGGTGACGAGCAGTACTTC

J gene: TRBJ2-7
D gene: NA
clone size: NA
V gene: TRBV28
CDR3 protein: CASSFGLLGKQYF
CDR3 DNA: TGTGCCAGCAGTTTTGGACTTTTGGGTAAGCAGTACTTC

J gene: TRBJ2-7
D gene: NA
clone size: NA
V gene: TRBV7-6
CDR3 protein: CASSFGPRPSSYEQYF
CDR3 DNA: TGTGCCAGCAGCTTCGGCCCCCGACCGAGTTCCTACGAGCAGTACTTC

J gene: TRBJ2-2
D gene: TRBD2
clone size: NA
V gene: TRBV5-4
CDR3 protein: CASSRGLAKTGELFF
CDR3 DNA: TGTGCCAGCAGCCGGGGACTAGCGAAAACCGGGGAGCTGTTTTTT

J gene: TRBJ2-7
D gene: TRBD2
clone size: NA
V gene: TRBV27
CDR3 protein: CASTPWSGSSYEQYF
CDR3 DNA: TGTGCCAGCACCCCCTGGAGCGGGAGCTCCTACGAGCAGTACTTC

J gene: TRBJ2-7
D gene: NA
clone size: few
V gene: TRBV5-1
CDR3 protein: CASSGGHYEQYF
CDR3 DNA: TGCGCCAGCAGCGGAGGACACTACGAGCAGTACTTC

J gene: TRBJ1-5
D gene: NA
clone size: NA
V gene: TRBV6-1
CDR3 protein: CASSKDGLSNQPQHF
CDR3 DNA: TGTGCCAGCAGTAAAGACGGACTTAGCAATCAGCCCCAGCATTTT

J gene: TRBJ1-3
D gene: NA
clone size: NA
V gene: TRBV19
CDR3 protein: CASSIQSSGNTIYF
CDR3 DNA: TGTGCCAGTAGTATCCAGAGCTCTGGAAACACCATATATTTT

J gene: TRBJ2-2
D gene: NA
clone size: NA
V gene: TRBV7-2
CDR3 protein: CASSPPDARGAGELFF
CDR3 DNA: TGTGCCAGCAGCCCCCCCGACGCGAGGGGGGCCGGGGAGCTGTTTTTT

J gene: TRBJ1-5
D gene: NA
clone size: NA
V gene: TRBV5-5
CDR3 protein: CASSLLGEQPQHF
CDR3 DNA: TGTGCCAGCAGCTTGCTAGGGGAACAGCCCCAGCATTTT

J gene: TRBJ2-7
D gene: NA
clone size: NA
V gene: TRBV5-1
CDR3 protein: CASSLDGSYEQYF
CDR3 DNA: TGCGCCAGCAGCCTTGACGGGTCCTACGAGCAGTACTTC

J gene: TRBJ2-7
D gene: NA
clone size: NA
V gene: TRBV5-1
CDR3 protein: CASSLVLGSSYEQYF
CDR3 DNA: TGCGCCAGCAGCTTGGTGCTGGGTTCATCCTACGAGCAGTACTTC

J gene: TRBJ1-5
D gene: NA
clone size: NA
V gene: TRBV11-2
CDR3 protein: CASSRGVGDQPQHF
CDR3 DNA: TGTGCCAGCAGCCGAGGGGTAGGCGATCAGCCCCAGCATTTT

J gene: TRBJ2-6
D gene: TRBD1
clone size: NA
V gene: TRBV28
CDR3 protein: CASSRTRTGGNSGANVLTF
CDR3 DNA: TGTGCCAGCAGCCGCACTCGGACAGGGGGGAACTCTGGGGCCAACGTCCTGACTTTC

J gene: TRBJ2-5
D gene: TRBD1
clone size: NA
V gene: TRBV5-1
CDR3 protein: CASTGTGVGTQYF
CDR3 DNA: TGCGCCAGCACCGGGACAGGGGTTGGGACCCAGTACTTC

J gene: TRBJ1-4
D gene: NA
clone size: NA
V gene: TRBV18
CDR3 protein: CASSPNPGEKLFF
CDR3 DNA: TGTGCCAGCTCACCGAACCCGGGAGAAAAACTGTTTTTT

J gene: TRBJ2-7
D gene: TRBD2
clone size: NA
V gene: TRBV30
CDR3 protein: CAWGRAGGIYEQYF
CDR3 DNA: TGTGCCTGGGGCCGAGCGGGAGGGATCTACGAGCAGTACTTC